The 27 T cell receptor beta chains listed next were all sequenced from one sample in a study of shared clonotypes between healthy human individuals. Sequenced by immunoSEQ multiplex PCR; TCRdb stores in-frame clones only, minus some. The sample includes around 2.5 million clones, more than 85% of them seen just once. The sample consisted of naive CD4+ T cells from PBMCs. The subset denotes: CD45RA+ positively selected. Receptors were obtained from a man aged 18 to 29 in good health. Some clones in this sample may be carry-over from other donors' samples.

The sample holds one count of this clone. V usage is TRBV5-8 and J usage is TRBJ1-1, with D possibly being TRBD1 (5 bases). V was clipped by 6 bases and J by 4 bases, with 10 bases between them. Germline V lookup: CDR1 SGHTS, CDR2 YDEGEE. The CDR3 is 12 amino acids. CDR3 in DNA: TGTGCCAGCACCGGGGCGTTCACTGAAGCTTTCTTT. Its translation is CASTGAFTEAFF.

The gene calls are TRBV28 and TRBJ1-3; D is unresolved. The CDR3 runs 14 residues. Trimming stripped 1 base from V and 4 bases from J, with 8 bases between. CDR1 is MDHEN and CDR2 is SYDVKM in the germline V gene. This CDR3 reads CASSLFFAGNTIYF. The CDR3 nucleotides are TGTGCCAGCAGTTTATTCTTCGCCGGAAACACCATATATTTT.

The CDR3 loop is CASRLQGAIWNTEAFF. The CDR3 DNA is TGCGCCAGCAGATTACAGGGGGCAATCTGGAACACTGAAGCTTTCTTT. This chain uses TRBV5-1 with TRBJ1-1; the match to TRBD1 covers 9 bases. The CDR3 runs 16 residues. The germline CDR1 and CDR2 sequences are SGHRS and YFSETQ. V shed 5 bases, J shed 1 base, and the junction held 9 bases outside the gene matches.

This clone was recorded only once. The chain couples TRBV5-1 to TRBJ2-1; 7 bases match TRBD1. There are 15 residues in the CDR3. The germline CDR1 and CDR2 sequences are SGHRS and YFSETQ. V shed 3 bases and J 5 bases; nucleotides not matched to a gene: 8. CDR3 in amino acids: CASSSGGRGNNEQFF. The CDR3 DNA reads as TGCGCCAGCAGCTCTGGGGGCAGGGGGAACAATGAGCAGTTCTTC.

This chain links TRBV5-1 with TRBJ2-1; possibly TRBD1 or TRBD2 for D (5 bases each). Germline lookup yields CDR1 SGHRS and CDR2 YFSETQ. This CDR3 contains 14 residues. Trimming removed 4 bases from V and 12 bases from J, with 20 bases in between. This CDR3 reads CASSPRLGDIGQFF. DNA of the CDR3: TGCGCCAGCAGCCCCCGGTTGGGGGATATCGGGCAGTTCTTC. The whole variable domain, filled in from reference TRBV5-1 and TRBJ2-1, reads KAGVTQTPRYLIKTRGQQVTLSCSPISGHRSVSWYQQTPGQGLQFLFEYFSETQRNKGNFPGRFSGRQFSNSRSEMNVSTLELGDSALYLCASSPRLGDIGQFFGPGTRLTVL.

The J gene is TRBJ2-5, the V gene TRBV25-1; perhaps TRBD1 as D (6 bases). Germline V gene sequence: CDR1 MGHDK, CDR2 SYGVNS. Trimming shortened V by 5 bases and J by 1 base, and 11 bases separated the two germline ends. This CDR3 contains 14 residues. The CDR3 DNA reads TGTGCCAGCAGTAGACAGGCCGGCCAAGAGACCCAGTACTTC. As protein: CASSRQAGQETQYF.

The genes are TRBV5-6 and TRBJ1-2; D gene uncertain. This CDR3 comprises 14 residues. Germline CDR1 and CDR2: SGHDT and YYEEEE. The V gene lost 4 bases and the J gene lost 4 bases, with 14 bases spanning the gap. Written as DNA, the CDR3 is TGTGCCAGCAGCCCCCGCGCAGGTGGCTATGGCTACACCTTC. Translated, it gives CASSPRAGGYGYTF.

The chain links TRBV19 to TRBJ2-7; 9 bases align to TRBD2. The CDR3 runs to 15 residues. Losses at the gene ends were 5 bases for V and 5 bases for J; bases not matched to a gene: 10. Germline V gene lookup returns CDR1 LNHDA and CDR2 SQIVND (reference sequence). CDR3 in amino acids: CASSEGASGNNEQYF. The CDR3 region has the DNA TGTGCCAGTAGTGAGGGCGCTAGCGGGAATAACGAGCAGTACTTC.

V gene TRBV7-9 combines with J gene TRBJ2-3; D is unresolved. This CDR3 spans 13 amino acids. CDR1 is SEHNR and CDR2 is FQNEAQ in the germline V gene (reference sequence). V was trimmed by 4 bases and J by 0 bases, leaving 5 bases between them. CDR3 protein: CASSWISTDTQYF. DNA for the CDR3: TGTGCCAGCAGCTGGATTAGCACAGATACGCAGTATTTT.

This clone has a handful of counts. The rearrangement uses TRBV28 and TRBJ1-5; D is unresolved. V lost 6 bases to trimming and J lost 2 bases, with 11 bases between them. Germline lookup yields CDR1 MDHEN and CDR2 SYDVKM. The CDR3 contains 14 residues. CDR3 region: CASRFLTRNQPQHF. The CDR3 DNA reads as TGTGCCAGCAGGTTTTTGACCCGCAATCAGCCCCAGCATTTT.

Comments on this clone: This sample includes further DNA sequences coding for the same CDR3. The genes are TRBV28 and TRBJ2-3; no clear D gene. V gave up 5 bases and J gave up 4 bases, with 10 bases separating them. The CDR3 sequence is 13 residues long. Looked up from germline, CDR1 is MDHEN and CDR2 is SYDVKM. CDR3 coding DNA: TGTGCCAGCAGTCTTCCGAGCCCAGATACGCAGTATTTT. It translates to CASSLPSPDTQYF.

The DNA for the CDR3 is TGCGCCAGCAGTGGTTTGGATCTTCGGTACAATGAGCAGTTCTTC. As protein: CASSGLDLRYNEQFF. This chain connects TRBV10-2 to TRBJ2-1, with D uncertain. Germline CDR1 is WSHSY and CDR2 is SAAADI. With 4 bases removed from V and 4 bases from J, the gap between germline ends came to 14 bases. This CDR3 spans 15 amino acids.

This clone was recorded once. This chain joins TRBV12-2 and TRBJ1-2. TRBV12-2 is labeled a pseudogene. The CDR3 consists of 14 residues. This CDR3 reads CASRLAKTNYGYTF. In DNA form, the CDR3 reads TGTGCAAGTCGCTTAGCAAAAACTAACTATGGCTACACCTTC.

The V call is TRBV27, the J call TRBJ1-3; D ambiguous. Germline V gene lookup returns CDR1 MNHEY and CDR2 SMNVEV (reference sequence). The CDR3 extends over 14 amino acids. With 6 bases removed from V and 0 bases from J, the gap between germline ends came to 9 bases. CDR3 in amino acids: CASRNSGSGNTIYF. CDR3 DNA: TGTGCCAGCAGAAACTCAGGCTCTGGAAACACCATATATTTT.

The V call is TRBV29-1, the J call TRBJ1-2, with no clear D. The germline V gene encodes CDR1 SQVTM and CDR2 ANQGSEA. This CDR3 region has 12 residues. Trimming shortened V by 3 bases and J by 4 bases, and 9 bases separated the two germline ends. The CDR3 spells CSVEVGGYGYTF. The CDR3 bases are TGCAGCGTTGAGGTGGGAGGCTATGGCTACACCTTC. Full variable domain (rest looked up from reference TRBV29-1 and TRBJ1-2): SAVISQKPSRDICQRGTSLTIQCQVDSQVTMMFWYRQQPGQSLTLIATANQGSEATYESGFVIDKFPISRPNLTFSTLTVSNMSPEDSSIYLCSVEVGGYGYTFGSGTRLTVV.

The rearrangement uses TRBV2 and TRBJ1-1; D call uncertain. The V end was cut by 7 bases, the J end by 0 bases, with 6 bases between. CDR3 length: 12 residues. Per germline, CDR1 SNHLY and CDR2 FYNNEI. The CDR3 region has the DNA TGTGCCAGCATGGGGATGAACACTGAAGCTTTCTTT. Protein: CASMGMNTEAFF.

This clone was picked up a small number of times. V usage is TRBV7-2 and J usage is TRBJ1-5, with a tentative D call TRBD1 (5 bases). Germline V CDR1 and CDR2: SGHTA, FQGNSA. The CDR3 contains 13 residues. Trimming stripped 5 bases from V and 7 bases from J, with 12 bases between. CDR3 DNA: TGTGCCAGCAGCCTATCGACAGAGCAGCCCCAGCATTTT. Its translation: CASSLSTEQPQHF.

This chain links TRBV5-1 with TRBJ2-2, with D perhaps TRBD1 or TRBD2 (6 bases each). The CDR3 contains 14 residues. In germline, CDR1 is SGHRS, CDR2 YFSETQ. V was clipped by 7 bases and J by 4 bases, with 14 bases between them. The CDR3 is CASGRGLGTGELFF. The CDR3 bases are TGCGCCAGCGGCCGGGGGCTGGGCACCGGGGAGCTGTTTTTT.

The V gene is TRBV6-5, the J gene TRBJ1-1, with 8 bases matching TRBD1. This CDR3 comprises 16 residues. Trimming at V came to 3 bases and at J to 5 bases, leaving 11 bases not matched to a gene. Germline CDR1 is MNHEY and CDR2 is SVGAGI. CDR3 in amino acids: CASSYRATGDSTEAFF. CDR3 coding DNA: TGTGCCAGCAGTTATAGGGCGACAGGGGATAGTACTGAAGCTTTCTTT.

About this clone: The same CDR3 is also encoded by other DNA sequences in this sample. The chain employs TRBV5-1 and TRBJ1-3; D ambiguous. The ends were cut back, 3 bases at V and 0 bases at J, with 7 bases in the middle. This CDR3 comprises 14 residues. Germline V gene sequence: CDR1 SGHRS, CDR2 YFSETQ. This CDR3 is CASSSDGSGNTIYF. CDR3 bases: TGCGCCAGCAGCTCTGACGGCTCTGGAAACACCATATATTTT.

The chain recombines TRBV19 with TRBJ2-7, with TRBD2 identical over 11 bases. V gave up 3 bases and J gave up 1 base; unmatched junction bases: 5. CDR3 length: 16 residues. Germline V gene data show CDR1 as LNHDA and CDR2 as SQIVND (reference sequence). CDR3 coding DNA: TGTGCCAGTAGTATGGGGACTAGCGGTTCTTCCTACGAGCAGTACTTC. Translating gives CASSMGTSGSSYEQYF.

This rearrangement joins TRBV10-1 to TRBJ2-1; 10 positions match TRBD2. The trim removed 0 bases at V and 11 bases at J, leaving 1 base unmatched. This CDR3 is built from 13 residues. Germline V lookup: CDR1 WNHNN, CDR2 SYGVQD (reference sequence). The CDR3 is CASSESSGRKQFF. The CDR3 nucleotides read TGCGCCAGCAGTGAGTCTAGCGGGAGGAAGCAGTTCTTC.

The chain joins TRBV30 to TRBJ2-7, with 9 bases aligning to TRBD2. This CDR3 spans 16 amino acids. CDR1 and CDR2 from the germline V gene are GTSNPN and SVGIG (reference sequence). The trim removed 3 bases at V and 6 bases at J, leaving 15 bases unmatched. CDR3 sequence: CAWSRGRREGRSEQYF. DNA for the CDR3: TGTGCCTGGAGCAGGGGGAGGCGGGAGGGCCGGAGCGAGCAGTACTTC.

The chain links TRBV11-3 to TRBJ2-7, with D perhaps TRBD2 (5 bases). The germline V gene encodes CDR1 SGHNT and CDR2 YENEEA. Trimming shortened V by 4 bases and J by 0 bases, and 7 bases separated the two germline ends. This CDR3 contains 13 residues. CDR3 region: CASSSGLSYEQYF. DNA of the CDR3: TGTGCCAGCAGCTCCGGACTCTCCTACGAGCAGTACTTC. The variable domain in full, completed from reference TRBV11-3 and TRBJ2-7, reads EAGVVQSPRYKIIEKKQPVAFWCNPISGHNTLYWYLQNLGQGPELLIRYENEEAVDDSQLPKDRFSAERLKGVDSTLKIQPAELGDSAVYLCASSSGLSYEQYFGPGTRLTVT.

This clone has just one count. DNA of the CDR3: TGTGCCAGCAGTTTAATAGTGCCCCGAGGCAATCAGCCCCAGCATTTT. Amino acids: CASSLIVPRGNQPQHF. This chain connects TRBV28 to TRBJ1-5; D call uncertain. Germline lookup yields CDR1 MDHEN and CDR2 SYDVKM. This CDR3 region has 16 residues. The germline V and J ends were trimmed by 2 bases and 2 bases, with 13 bases remaining between them.

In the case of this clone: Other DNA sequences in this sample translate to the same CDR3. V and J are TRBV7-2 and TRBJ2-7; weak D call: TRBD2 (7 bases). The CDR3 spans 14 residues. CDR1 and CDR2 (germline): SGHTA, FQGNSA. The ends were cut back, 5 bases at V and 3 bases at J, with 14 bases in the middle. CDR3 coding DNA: TGTGCCAGCAGCCTGGGGGGGCGTAGCTACGAGCAGTACTTC. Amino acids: CASSLGGRSYEQYF.

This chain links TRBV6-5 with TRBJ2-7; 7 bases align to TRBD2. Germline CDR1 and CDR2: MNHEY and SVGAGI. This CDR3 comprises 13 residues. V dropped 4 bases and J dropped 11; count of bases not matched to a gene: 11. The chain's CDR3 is CASSSLLAPREYF. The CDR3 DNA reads TGTGCCAGCAGTTCATTACTAGCGCCGCGAGAGTACTTC.